Listed below are T cell receptor beta chains from one sample, sequenced in a study of CD8+CD57+ T cells in acquired aplastic anemia. TCRdb processed the reads anew with MiXCR; each CDR3 protein has one entry. Of 310,000 or so distinct CDR3 sequences listed, 50% to 65% are singletons. The sequencing sample was made of sorted CD4+, CD8+, or CD8+CD57+ T cells (not recorded which) from PBMCs. The receptors shown here come from a human donor with aplastic anemia. Each CDR3 is given with its conserved first and last residue. A D gene is named only where the DNA matches it firmly. A row's size may be missing; if present it is once, few, many or a size class.

clone size,V gene,J gene,D gene,CDR3 protein,CDR3 DNA
NA,TRBV2,TRBJ1-5,NA,CASSEEGPQHF,TGTGCCAGCAGTGAAGAAGGGCCCCAGCATTTT
many,TRBV7-9,TRBJ1-4,NA,CASSLRGFGSGANEKLFF,NA
many,TRBV3-1,TRBJ1-1,NA,CASSQTDRSNTEAFF,TGTGCCAGCAGCCAGACAGACAGAAGCAACACTGAAGCTTTCTTT
NA,TRBV9,TRBJ2-2,TRBD2,CASSVRRGGDTGELFF,TGTGCCAGCAGCGTAAGAAGGGGAGGGGACACCGGGGAGCTGTTTTTT
once,TRBV15,TRBJ2-7,TRBD1,CATSRGTGTYEQYF,TGTGCCACCAGCAGAGGGACAGGGACCTACGAGCAGTACTTC
NA,TRBV7-9,TRBJ1-5,TRBD1,CASSFEGAFQPQHF,TGTGCCAGCAGCTTCGAGGGGGCATTTCAGCCCCAGCATTTT
many,TRBV20-1,TRBJ1-1,NA,CSASRAGGVTEAFF,TGCAGTGCTTCGCGGGCAGGTGGGGTCACTGAAGCTTTCTTT
NA,TRBV27,TRBJ2-7,NA,CASRPSAGGYEQYF,TGTGCCAGCAGACCCTCAGCAGGAGGCTACGAGCAGTACTTC
few,TRBV6-5,TRBJ1-5,NA,CASSGGPGQPQHF,TGTGCCAGCAGTGGGGGGCCGGGTCAGCCCCAGCATTTT
NA,TRBV19,TRBJ2-2,NA,CASRGTDTGELFF,TGTGCCAGTAGGGGGACCGACACCGGGGAGCTGTTTTTT
NA,TRBV19,TRBJ1-5,NA,CASRNVGSSGQPQHF,TGTGCCAGTAGAAACGTGGGGTCGAGTGGTCAGCCCCAGCATTTT
few,TRBV20-1,TRBJ1-2,NA,CSAPPRWGEDYGYTF,TGCAGTGCTCCACCTAGGTGGGGTGAAGACTATGGCTACACCTTC
NA,TRBV6-6,TRBJ2-3,NA,CASSSRGHTQYF,TGTGCCAGCAGTTCACGGGGCCATACGCAGTATTTT
many,TRBV18,TRBJ2-7,TRBD2,CASSHEREGPYEQYF,TGTGCCAGCTCCCACGAGCGGGAGGGCCCATACGAGCAGTACTTC
NA,TRBV20-1,TRBJ2-5,TRBD2,CSVSSGGSQETQYF,TGCAGTGTAAGCAGCGGGGGGTCCCAAGAGACCCAGTACTTC
many,TRBV7-9,TRBJ2-3,NA,CASSQRQGGQYF,TGTGCCAGCAGCCAGCGACAGGGAGGGCAGTATTTT
NA,TRBV2,TRBJ1-1,TRBD1,CASSSRQGDLTEAFF,TGTGCCAGCAGCTCTAGACAGGGCGATCTAACTGAAGCTTTCTTT
NA,TRBV15,TRBJ1-4,TRBD1,CATSRTGLGEKLFF,TGTGCCACCAGCAGGACAGGGCTTGGGGAAAAACTGTTTTTT
NA,TRBV6-1,TRBJ2-1,NA,CASSESGQFF,TGTGCCAGCAGTGAGAGTGGGCAGTTCTTC
NA,TRBV5-1,TRBJ2-1,TRBD2,CASSLWPSGRYNEQFF,TGCGCCAGCAGCTTGTGGCCTAGCGGGCGATACAATGAGCAGTTCTTC
once,TRBV7-6,TRBJ1-1,NA,CASSQALGTEAFF,TGTGCCAGCAGCCAGGCCCTCGGAACTGAAGCTTTCTTT
NA,TRBV20-1,TRBJ2-7,TRBD2,CSDLERGRFYEQYF,TGCAGTGACCTAGAGCGGGGCCGTTTCTACGAGCAGTACTTC
NA,TRBV9,TRBJ2-3,TRBD2,CASTASGEGGTQYF,TGTGCCAGCACGGCTAGCGGGGAAGGTGGTACGCAGTATTTT
many,TRBV7-3,TRBJ2-1,NA,CASSLFLGGVGEQFF,TGTGCCAGCAGCTTATTTCTTGGTGGGGTGGGTGAGCAGTTCTTC
many,TRBV20-1,TRBJ1-2,TRBD1,CSARDRDRTTYGYTF,TGCAGTGCTAGAGACCGGGACAGAACAACGTATGGCTACACCTTC
NA,TRBV20-1,TRBJ2-7,NA,CSARVDAYEQYF,TGCAGTGCTAGAGTAGACGCCTACGAGCAGTACTTC
few,TRBV20-1,TRBJ2-3,TRBD2,CSAPGAGGRTDTQYF,TGCAGTGCTCCTGGAGCGGGGGGGCGGACAGATACGCAGTATTTT
few,TRBV4-1,TRBJ2-7,TRBD1,CASSPEDRGRHEQYF,TGCGCCAGCAGCCCCGAGGACAGGGGTAGGCACGAGCAGTACTTC
NA,TRBV20-1,TRBJ2-2,NA,CSARDRRLANTGELFF,TGCAGTGCTAGAGATCGTAGGCTTGCGAACACCGGGGAGCTGTTTTTT
NA,TRBV7-2,TRBJ2-7,NA,CASSLKGGPYEQYF,TGTGCCAGCAGCTTAAAGGGTGGTCCCTACGAGCAGTACTTC
many,TRBV29-1,TRBJ2-2,NA,CSVLTRFTGELFF,TGCAGCGTTTTGACTAGATTCACCGGGGAGCTGTTTTTT
NA,TRBV24-1,TRBJ2-7,NA,CATPPYEQYF,TGTGCCACCCCCCCCTACGAGCAGTACTTC
NA,TRBV5-1,TRBJ2-7,NA,CASSSGTPWEQYF,TGCGCCAGCAGCTCCGGGACACCCTGGGAGCAGTACTTC
NA,TRBV2,TRBJ2-7,NA,CASGVKALSYEQYF,TGTGCCAGCGGAGTGAAGGCCTTATCCTACGAGCAGTACTTC
NA,TRBV10-2,TRBJ1-1,NA,CASIWIREKNTEAFF,TGCGCCAGTATTTGGATTAGGGAGAAGAACACTGAAGCTTTCTTT
many,TRBV24-1,TRBJ2-1,NA,CATSESGTAYNEQFF,TGTGCCACCAGTGAATCCGGGACGGCATACAATGAGCAGTTCTTC
many,TRBV27,TRBJ2-7,NA,CASRYEQYF,TGTGCCAGCCGCTACGAGCAGTACTTC
many,TRBV6-5,TRBJ2-5,NA,CASSYSDSQETQYF,TGTGCCAGCAGTTACTCGGACAGCCAAGAGACCCAGTACTTC
NA,TRBV24-1,TRBJ2-7,TRBD1,CATSDLGDRGSYEQYF,TGTGCCACCAGTGATCTGGGGGACAGGGGGTCCTACGAGCAGTACTTC
many,TRBV12-3/TRBV12-4,TRBJ2-1,TRBD2,CASSLWLAGRGGEQFF,TGTGCCAGCAGTTTATGGCTAGCGGGACGCGGGGGGGAGCAGTTCTTC